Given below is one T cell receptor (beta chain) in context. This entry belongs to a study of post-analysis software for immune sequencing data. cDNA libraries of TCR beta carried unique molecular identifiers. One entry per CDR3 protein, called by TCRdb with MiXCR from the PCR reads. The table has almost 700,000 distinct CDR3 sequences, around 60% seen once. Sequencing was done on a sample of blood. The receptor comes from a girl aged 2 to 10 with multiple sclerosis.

CDR3 nucleotide sequence: TGCGCCAGCAGCGAGGGACTACCGGGAAGGGATGAGCAGTTCTTC. Translation: CASSEGLPGRDEQFF. The chain recombines TRBV4-3 with TRBJ2-1; 7 bases match TRBD2. This CDR3 is 15 amino acids long. V was clipped by 5 bases and J by 8 bases; unmatched bases: 12. CDR1 and CDR2 (germline): LGHNA, YSLEER.